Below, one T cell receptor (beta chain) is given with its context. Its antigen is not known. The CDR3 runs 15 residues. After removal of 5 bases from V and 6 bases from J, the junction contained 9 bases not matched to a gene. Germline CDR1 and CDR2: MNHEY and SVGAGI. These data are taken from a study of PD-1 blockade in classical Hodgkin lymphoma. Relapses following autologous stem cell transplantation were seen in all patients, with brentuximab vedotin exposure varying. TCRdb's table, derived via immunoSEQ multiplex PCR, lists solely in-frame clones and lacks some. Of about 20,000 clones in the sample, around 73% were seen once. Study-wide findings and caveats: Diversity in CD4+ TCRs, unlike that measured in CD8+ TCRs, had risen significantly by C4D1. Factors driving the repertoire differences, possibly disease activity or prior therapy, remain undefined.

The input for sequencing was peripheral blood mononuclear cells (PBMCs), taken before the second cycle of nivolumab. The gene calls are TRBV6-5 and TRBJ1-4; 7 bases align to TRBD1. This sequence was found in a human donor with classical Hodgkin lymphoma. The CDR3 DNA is TGTGCCAGCAGTCTTGGGACAGCGTCTTATGAAAAACTGTTTTTT. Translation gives CASSLGTASYEKLFF.